Below are 2 T cell receptor beta chains sequenced from a single sample in a study of blood T cell repertoires in COVID-19. The repertoire was sequenced with immunoSEQ multiplex PCR; TCRdb's copy has only in-frame clones and lacks some. Here the sample spans about 240,000 clones, around 86% being singletons. Sequencing used peripheral blood. The receptor source for this set is a woman aged 30 to 39 who had recovered from COVID-19.

This clone occurred a few times. The rearrangement links TRBV4-1 to TRBJ1-1; the D gene is possibly TRBD1 (6 bases). Germline CDR1 and CDR2: MGHRA and YSYEKL. This CDR3 comprises 17 residues. The ends were cut back, 1 base at V and 2 bases at J, with 17 bases in the middle. In nucleotides, the CDR3 is TGCGCCAGCAGCCAAGCGGCTACAGGGAATTTTAACACTGAAGCTTTCTTT. Its protein product is CASSQAATGNFNTEAFF.

The chain employs TRBV12-5 and TRBJ2-1; the D is unclear. CDR3 size: 12 residues. V was trimmed by 4 bases and J by 5 bases, leaving 6 bases between them. Germline V gives CDR1 LGHNT, CDR2 FRNRAP. CDR3 sequence (DNA): TGTGCTAGTGGTTACCCTAACAATGAGCAGTTCTTC. Its protein is CASGYPNNEQFF.